The rows below give T cell receptor beta chains drawn from one sample of a study of cytotoxic CD8 clonotypes in ibrutinib-treated CLL. The assay was immunoSEQ multiplex PCR, and TCRdb's table has in-frame clones only and misses some. Of 97,000 or so clones listed, 70% to 85% were seen once; the top ten hold about 30%. Specimen: PBMCs, collected after 12 months of ibrutinib treatment. These receptors were collected from a human donor with chronic lymphocytic leukemia. Each CDR3 is given with its conserved first and last residue. A D gene is named only where the DNA matches it firmly. Part of the rows lack a size; the others show once, few, many or a class for expanded clones.

TRBJ2-5,TRBV11-2,TRBD2,NA,TGTGCCAGCAGCTCGCCGGGACTAGCGGGGAGCAAGACCCAGTACTTC,CASSSPGLAGSKTQYF
TRBJ1-2,TRBV29-1,NA,NA,TGCAGCTCAAGAGACACAAACTATGGCTACACCTTC,CSSRDTNYGYTF
TRBJ2-7,TRBV6-1,TRBD1,NA,TGTGCCAGCGCACGGGACAGGGCCTACGAGCAGTACTTC,CASARDRAYEQYF
TRBJ2-3,TRBV6-1,NA,few,TGTGCCAGCAGAACCTTATCGAATACGCAGTATTTT,CASRTLSNTQYF
TRBJ1-5,TRBV19,NA,few,TGTGCCAGTAGCGGACAGTTATCCCAGCCCCAGCATTTT,CASSGQLSQPQHF
TRBJ1-5,TRBV7-8,NA,NA,TGTGCCAGCAGCTTAAGGCAGGGGAATCAGCCCCAGCATTTT,CASSLRQGNQPQHF
TRBJ1-6,TRBV29-1,NA,NA,TGCAGCGTTGGAACAGGCCAGTATAATTCACCCCTCCACTTT,CSVGTGQYNSPLHF
TRBJ2-2,TRBV27,NA,NA,TGTGCCAGCAGCCGGGAAGTGGCCGGGGAGCTGTTTTTT,CASSREVAGELFF
TRBJ2-7,TRBV9,TRBD2,NA,TGTGCCAGCAGCGTAGGTACGGGGGGTTCCGCCTACGAGCAGTACTTC,CASSVGTGGSAYEQYF
TRBJ2-5,TRBV11-3,TRBD2,NA,TGTGCCAGCAGCGCGATACTGGCTGCGGGGGGACAAGAGACCCAGTACTTC,CASSAILAAGGQETQYF
TRBJ2-7,TRBV7-8,TRBD1,NA,TGTGCCAGCAGCACTCAAACAGGGGTAAGAGTCTACGAGCAGTACTTC,CASSTQTGVRVYEQYF
TRBJ2-4,TRBV19,NA,NA,TGTGCCAGTAGCAGGGACTTCGTTGACGGAAACATTCAGTACTTC,CASSRDFVDGNIQYF
TRBJ2-5,TRBV28,NA,NA,TGTGCCAGCAGTTCTGAACAGTTGGAGACCCAGTACTTC,CASSSEQLETQYF
TRBJ1-5,TRBV19,NA,NA,TGTGCCAGTAGTATAAACGACTTTAGCAATCAGCCCCAGCATTTT,CASSINDFSNQPQHF
TRBJ1-2,TRBV10-2,NA,NA,TGCGCCAGCAGTGAATTCCTCTACCCGGGCAGGGGCGTCCCGGGCTACACCTTC,CASSEFLYPGRGVPGYTF
TRBJ1-2,TRBV4-1,NA,NA,TGCGCCAGCAGCCAGGGGGATGGGTACTATGGCTACACCTTC,CASSQGDGYYGYTF
TRBJ2-2,TRBV28,TRBD1,NA,TGTGCCAGCACTTTTCCCCTAGGGACAGGAGGGACCGGGGAGCTGTTTTTT,CASTFPLGTGGTGELFF
TRBJ1-3,TRBV30,NA,NA,TGTGCCTGGAGCCCCGAGGCGTGGGGCGTCGACGGAAACACCATATATTTT,CAWSPEAWGVDGNTIYF
TRBJ2-5,TRBV7-8,NA,NA,TGTGCCAGCAGCACCGACAGATCGATGGAGACCCAGTACTTC,CASSTDRSMETQYF
TRBJ1-4,TRBV18,TRBD1,few,TGTGCCAGCTCACCACCAATCAGTCCGGGACAGTTTGAAAAACTGTTTTTT,CASSPPISPGQFEKLFF
TRBJ1-3,TRBV11-3,NA,NA,TGTGCCAGCAGCTTACTTTCAGCGTCTGGAAACACCATATATTTT,CASSLLSASGNTIYF
TRBJ2-2,TRBV11-1,NA,NA,TGTGCCAGCAGCTTAGGGCCAGGGAACACCGGGGAGCTGTTTTTT,CASSLGPGNTGELFF
TRBJ2-1,TRBV2,NA,once,TGTGCCAGCAGCGGGACATACAATGAGCAGTTCTTC,CASSGTYNEQFF